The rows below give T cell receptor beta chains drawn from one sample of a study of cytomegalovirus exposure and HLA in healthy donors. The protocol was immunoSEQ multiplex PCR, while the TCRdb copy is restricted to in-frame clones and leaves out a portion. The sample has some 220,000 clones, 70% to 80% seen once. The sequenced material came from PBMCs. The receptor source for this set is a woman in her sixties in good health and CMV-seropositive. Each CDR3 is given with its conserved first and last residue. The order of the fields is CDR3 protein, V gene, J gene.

CDR3aa: CASSLSPGTLWNEQFF
v_gene: TRBV27
j_gene: TRBJ2-1

CDR3aa: CASSASGVSSYEQYF
v_gene: TRBV6-5
j_gene: TRBJ2-7

CDR3aa: CASSGGQSNYGYTF
v_gene: TRBV5-1
j_gene: TRBJ1-2

CDR3aa: CASSLGRLLTDTQYF
v_gene: TRBV28
j_gene: TRBJ2-3

CDR3aa: CASSLIGGIDTGEQFF
v_gene: TRBV7-2
j_gene: TRBJ2-1

CDR3aa: CASTLKLGTYEQYF
v_gene: TRBV6-5
j_gene: TRBJ2-7

CDR3aa: CASSWDRGSEKLFF
v_gene: TRBV27
j_gene: TRBJ1-4

CDR3aa: CASSQQGASSYEQYF
v_gene: TRBV4-3
j_gene: TRBJ2-7

CDR3aa: CASRLPGGQPQHF
v_gene: TRBV28
j_gene: TRBJ1-5

CDR3aa: CAISESGGTGELFF
v_gene: TRBV10-3
j_gene: TRBJ2-2

CDR3aa: CASSPYRVGNTEAFF
v_gene: TRBV6-5
j_gene: TRBJ1-1

CDR3aa: CASSQSRLAGNTGELFF
v_gene: TRBV23-1
j_gene: TRBJ2-2

CDR3aa: CASSIDRGSYEQYF
v_gene: TRBV19
j_gene: .

CDR3aa: CASSVDRGNEKLFF
v_gene: TRBV9
j_gene: TRBJ1-4

CDR3aa: CASSESTGLAGDNEQFF
v_gene: TRBV10-1
j_gene: TRBJ2-1

CDR3aa: CAWSVSTVDQPQHF
v_gene: TRBV30
j_gene: TRBJ1-5

CDR3aa: CSPGYGYTF
v_gene: TRBV20-1
j_gene: TRBJ1-2

CDR3aa: CASSHGPGQGGSYEQYF
v_gene: TRBV4-1
j_gene: TRBJ2-7

CDR3aa: CASSEGRLAGASTDTQYF
v_gene: TRBV10-2
j_gene: TRBJ2-3

CDR3aa: CASSLEGNTEAFF
v_gene: TRBV27
j_gene: TRBJ1-1

CDR3aa: CAWSKLARSSINYGYTF
v_gene: TRBV30
j_gene: TRBJ1-2

CDR3aa: CASSLGFREQFF
v_gene: TRBV7-6
j_gene: TRBJ2-1

CDR3aa: CASRRESYEQYF
v_gene: TRBV28
j_gene: TRBJ2-7

CDR3aa: CASSLKRENTEAFF
v_gene: TRBV7-9
j_gene: TRBJ1-1

CDR3aa: CACMRGLLGYTF
v_gene: TRBV30
j_gene: TRBJ1-2

CDR3aa: CASSLTPGSNEKLFF
v_gene: TRBV7-8
j_gene: TRBJ1-4

CDR3aa: CASSTPRRGLGNEQFF
v_gene: TRBV6-4
j_gene: TRBJ2-1

CDR3aa: CASSQDSNTEAFF
v_gene: TRBV11-3
j_gene: TRBJ1-1

CDR3aa: CASSLRGIQETQYF
v_gene: TRBV18
j_gene: TRBJ2-5

CDR3aa: CASSLGVENYGYTF
v_gene: TRBV5-1
j_gene: TRBJ1-2

CDR3aa: CASRSPSGETQYF
v_gene: TRBV27
j_gene: TRBJ2-5

CDR3aa: CASSVAGETDTQYF
v_gene: TRBV6-1
j_gene: TRBJ2-3

CDR3aa: CASSDGTSGRRAVKKHRETQYF
v_gene: TRBV10-1
j_gene: TRBJ2-5

CDR3aa: CASTQEGGNEKLFF
v_gene: TRBV27
j_gene: TRBJ1-4

CDR3aa: CASTWGQGEDTQYF
v_gene: TRBV19
j_gene: TRBJ2-3

CDR3aa: CASRGQGHNYGYTF
v_gene: TRBV6-6
j_gene: TRBJ1-2

CDR3aa: CSAGQGIDNEQFF
v_gene: TRBV29-1
j_gene: TRBJ2-1

CDR3aa: CASSPSSGGAGSYEQYF
v_gene: TRBV18
j_gene: .

CDR3aa: CASSTGRGDTGELFF
v_gene: TRBV5-4
j_gene: TRBJ2-2

CDR3aa: CASSPTSGIYEQYF
v_gene: TRBV13
j_gene: TRBJ2-7

CDR3aa: CASSHTGTGNEQYF
v_gene: TRBV27
j_gene: TRBJ2-7

CDR3aa: CASSESGQVYEQYF
v_gene: TRBV10-1
j_gene: TRBJ2-7